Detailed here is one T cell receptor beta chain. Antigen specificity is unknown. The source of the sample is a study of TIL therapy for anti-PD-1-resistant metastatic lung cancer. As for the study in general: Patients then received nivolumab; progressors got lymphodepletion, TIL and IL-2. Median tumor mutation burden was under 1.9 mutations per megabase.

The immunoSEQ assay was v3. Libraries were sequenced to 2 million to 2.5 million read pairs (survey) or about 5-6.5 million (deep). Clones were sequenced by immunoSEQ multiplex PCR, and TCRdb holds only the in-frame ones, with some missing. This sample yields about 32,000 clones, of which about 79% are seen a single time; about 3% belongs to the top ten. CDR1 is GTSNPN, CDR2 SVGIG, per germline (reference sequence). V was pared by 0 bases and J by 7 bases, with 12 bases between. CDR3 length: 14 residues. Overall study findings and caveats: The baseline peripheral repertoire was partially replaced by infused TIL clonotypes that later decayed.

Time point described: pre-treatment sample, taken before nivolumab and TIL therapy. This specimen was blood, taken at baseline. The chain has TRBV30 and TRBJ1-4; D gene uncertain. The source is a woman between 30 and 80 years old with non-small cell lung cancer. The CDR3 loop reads CAWSVKGSGEKLFF. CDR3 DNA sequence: TGTGCCTGGAGTGTAAAAGGGTCCGGTGAAAAACTGTTTTTT.